This TCR beta chain was sequenced during a study of radiotherapy plus CTLA-4 blockade in lung cancer. General study findings and limits: The best predictor of response was reported to be early blood T cell clone dynamics, with interferon-beta. Among blood TCR repertoires after radiotherapy plus ipilimumab, tumor-derived clones expanded.

This table comes from immunoSEQ multiplex PCR, and its TCRdb copy is limited to in-frame clones, with some not included. The sample records about 110,000 clones, over 75% being singletons. For this clone: No antigen is known for it.

Germline V gene data show CDR1 as MDHEN and CDR2 as SYDVKM. Trimming removed 5 bases at V and 2 bases at J, with 12 bases between. This CDR3 has 14 amino acids. Focal radiation plus CTLA-4 blockade with ipilimumab was given to patients with chemo-refractory metastatic non-small-cell lung cancer. The input for sequencing was peripheral blood, taken from a patient treated with radiotherapy plus ipilimumab. The chain couples TRBV28 to TRBJ1-1; D call uncertain. This TCR derives from a human donor with non-small cell lung cancer that progressed on radiotherapy plus ipilimumab. Some clones in this sample may be carry-over from other donors' samples. The CDR3 region has the DNA TGTGCCAGCAGTCCCCCTGGGAGTAACACTGAAGCTTTCTTT. Translation: CASSPPGSNTEAFF.